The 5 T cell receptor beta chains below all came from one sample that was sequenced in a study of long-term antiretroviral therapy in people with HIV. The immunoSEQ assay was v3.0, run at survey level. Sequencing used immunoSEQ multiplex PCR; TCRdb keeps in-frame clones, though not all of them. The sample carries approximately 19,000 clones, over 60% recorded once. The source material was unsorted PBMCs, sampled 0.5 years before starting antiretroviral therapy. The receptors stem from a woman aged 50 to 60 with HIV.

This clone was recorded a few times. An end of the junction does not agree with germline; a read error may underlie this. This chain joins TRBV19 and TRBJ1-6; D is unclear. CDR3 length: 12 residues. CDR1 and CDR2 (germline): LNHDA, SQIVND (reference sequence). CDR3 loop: CASSTANPPLHF. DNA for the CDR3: TGTGCCAGTAGTACAGCTAATCCACCCCTCCACTTT.

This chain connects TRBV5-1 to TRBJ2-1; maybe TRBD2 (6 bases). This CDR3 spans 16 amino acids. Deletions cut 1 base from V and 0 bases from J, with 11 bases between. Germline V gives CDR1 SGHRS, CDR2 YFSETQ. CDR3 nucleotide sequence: TGCGCCAGCAGCTTGATGGGGGGTAGCTCCTACAATGAGCAGTTCTTC. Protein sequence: CASSLMGGSSYNEQFF. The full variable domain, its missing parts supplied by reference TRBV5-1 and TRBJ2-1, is KAGVTQTPRYLIKTRGQQVTLSCSPISGHRSVSWYQQTPGQGLQFLFEYFSETQRNKGNFPGRFSGRQFSNSRSEMNVSTLELGDSALYLCASSLMGGSSYNEQFFGPGTRLTVL.

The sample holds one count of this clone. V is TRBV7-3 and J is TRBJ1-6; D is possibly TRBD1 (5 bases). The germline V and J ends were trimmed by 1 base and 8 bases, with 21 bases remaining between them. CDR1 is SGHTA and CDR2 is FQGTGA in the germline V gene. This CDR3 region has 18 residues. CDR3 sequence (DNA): TGTGCCAGCAGCTTAATGCCCGTCCGCCGAGGGGTCGATTCACCCCTCCACTTT. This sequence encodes CASSLMPVRRGVDSPLHF.

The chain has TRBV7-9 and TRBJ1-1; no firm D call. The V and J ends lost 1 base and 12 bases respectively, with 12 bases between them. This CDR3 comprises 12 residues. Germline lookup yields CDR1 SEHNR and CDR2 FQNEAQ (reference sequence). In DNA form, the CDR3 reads TGTGCCAGCAGCTTAGTCGGCGCTCGACCTTTCTTT. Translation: CASSLVGARPFF.

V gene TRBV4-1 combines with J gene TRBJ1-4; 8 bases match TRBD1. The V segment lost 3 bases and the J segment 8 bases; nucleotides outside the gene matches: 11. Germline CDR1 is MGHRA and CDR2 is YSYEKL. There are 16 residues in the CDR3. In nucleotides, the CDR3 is TGCGCCAGCAGCCAGGCGACAGGGGCGACGGGAGAAAAACTGTTTTTT. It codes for CASSQATGATGEKLFF.